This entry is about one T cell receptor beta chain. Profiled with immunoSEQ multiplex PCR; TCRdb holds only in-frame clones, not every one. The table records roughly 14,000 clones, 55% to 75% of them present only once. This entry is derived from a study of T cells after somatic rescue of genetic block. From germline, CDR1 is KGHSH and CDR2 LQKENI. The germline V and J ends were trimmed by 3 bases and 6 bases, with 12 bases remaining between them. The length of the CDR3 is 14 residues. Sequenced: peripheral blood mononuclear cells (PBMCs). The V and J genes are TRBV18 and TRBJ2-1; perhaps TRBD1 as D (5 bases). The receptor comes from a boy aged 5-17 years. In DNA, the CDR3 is TGTGCCAGCTCACCCCTGGACACGGGCAATGAGCAGTTCTTC. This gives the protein CASSPLDTGNEQFF.